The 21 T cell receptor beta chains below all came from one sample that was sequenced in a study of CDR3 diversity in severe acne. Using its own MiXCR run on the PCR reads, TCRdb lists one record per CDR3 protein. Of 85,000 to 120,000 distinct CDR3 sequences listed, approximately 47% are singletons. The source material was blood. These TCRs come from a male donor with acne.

The CDR3 protein is CSAIAGGTDTQYF. The CDR3 nucleotides are TGCAGTGCTATTGCGGGAGGTACAGATACGCAGTATTTT. This chain links TRBV20-1 with TRBJ2-3; 8 nucleotides agree with TRBD2. CDR3 length: 13 residues. V lost 4 bases to trimming and J lost 3 bases; unmatched junction nucleotides: 3. Germline loops: CDR1 DFQATT, CDR2 SNEGSKA (reference sequence).

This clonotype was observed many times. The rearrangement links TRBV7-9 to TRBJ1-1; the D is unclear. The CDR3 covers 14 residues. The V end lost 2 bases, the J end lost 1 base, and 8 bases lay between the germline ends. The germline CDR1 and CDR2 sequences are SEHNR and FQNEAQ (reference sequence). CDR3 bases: TGTGCCAGCAGCTTACTGCGTACGAACACTGAAGCTTTCTTT. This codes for CASSLLRTNTEAFF.

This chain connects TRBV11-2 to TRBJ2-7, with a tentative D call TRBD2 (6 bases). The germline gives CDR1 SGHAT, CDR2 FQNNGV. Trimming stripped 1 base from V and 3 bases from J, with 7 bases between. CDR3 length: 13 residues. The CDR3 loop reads CASSLAGDYEQYF. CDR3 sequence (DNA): TGTGCCAGCAGCTTAGCGGGGGACTACGAGCAGTACTTC.

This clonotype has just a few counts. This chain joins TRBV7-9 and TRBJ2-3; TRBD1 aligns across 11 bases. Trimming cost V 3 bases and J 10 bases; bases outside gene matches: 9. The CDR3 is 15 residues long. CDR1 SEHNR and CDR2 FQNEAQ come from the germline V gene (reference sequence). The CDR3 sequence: CASSFGDRGTLPQYF. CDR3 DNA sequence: TGTGCCAGCAGCTTCGGGGACAGGGGGACGCTTCCGCAGTATTTT.

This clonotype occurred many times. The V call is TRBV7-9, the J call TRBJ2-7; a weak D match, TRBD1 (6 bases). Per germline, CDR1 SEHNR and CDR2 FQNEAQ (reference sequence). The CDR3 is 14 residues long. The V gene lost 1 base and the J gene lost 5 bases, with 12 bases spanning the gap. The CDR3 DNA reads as TGTGCCAGCAGCTTAGAGCAGGGGTACCACGAGCAGTACTTC. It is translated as CASSLEQGYHEQYF.

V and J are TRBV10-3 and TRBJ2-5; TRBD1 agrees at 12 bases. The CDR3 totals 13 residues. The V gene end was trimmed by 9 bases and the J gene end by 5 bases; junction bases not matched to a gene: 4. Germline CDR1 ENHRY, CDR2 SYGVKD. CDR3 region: CAIGTGGRETQYF. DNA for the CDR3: TGTGCCATTGGGACAGGGGGCCGGGAGACCCAGTACTTC.

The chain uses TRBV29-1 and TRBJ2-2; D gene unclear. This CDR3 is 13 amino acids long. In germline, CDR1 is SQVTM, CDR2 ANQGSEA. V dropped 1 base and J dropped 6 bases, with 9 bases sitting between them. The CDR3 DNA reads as TGCAGCGTTGAAGTCGGCAAGGCCGGGGAGCTGTTTTTT. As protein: CSVEVGKAGELFF.

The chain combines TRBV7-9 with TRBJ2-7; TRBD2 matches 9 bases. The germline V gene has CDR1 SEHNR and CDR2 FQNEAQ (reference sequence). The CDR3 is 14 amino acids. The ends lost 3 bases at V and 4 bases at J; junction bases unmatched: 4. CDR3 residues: CASSFASGDYEQYF. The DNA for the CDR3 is TGTGCCAGCAGCTTCGCTAGCGGGGATTACGAGCAGTACTTC.

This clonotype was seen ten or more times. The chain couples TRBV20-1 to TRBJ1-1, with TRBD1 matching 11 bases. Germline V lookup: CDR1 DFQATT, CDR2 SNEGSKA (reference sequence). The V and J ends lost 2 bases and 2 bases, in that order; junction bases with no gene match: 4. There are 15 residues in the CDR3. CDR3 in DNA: TGCAGTGCTAGATCGGGGACAGGGGGAAACACTGAAGCTTTCTTT. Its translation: CSARSGTGGNTEAFF.

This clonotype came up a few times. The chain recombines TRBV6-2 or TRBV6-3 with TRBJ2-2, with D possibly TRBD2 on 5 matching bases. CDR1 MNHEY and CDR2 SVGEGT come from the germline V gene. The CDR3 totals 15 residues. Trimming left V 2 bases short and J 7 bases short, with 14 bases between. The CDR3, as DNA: TGTGCCAGCAGTTACCCTCAGACGGGAAACGGGGAGCTGTTTTTT. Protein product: CASSYPQTGNGELFF.

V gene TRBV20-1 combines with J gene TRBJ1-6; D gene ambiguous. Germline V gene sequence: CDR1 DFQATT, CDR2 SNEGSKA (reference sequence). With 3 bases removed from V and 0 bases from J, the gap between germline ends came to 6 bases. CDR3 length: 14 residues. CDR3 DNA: TGCAGTGCTAGGGGGAGCTCCTATAATTCACCCCTCCACTTT. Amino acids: CSARGSSYNSPLHF.

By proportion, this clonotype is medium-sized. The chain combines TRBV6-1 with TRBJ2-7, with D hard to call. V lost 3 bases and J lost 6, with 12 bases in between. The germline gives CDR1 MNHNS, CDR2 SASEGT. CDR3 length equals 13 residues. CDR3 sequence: CASSDAPRFEQYF. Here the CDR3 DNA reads TGTGCCAGCAGTGACGCGCCTCGTTTCGAGCAGTACTTC.

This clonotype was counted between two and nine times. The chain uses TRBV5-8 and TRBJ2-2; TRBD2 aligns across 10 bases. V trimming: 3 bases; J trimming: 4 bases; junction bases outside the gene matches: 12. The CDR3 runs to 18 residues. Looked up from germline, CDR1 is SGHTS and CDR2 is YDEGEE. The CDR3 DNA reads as TGTGCCAGCAGCTGGAGGGTTTTGGGACTAGCGCCCACCGGGGAGCTGTTTTTT. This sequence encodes CASSWRVLGLAPTGELFF. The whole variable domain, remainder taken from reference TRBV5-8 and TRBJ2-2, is EAGVTQSPTHLIKTRGQQATLRCSPISGHTSVYWYQQALGLGLQFLLWYDEGEERNRGNFPPRFSGRQFPNYSSELNVNALELEDSALYLCASSWRVLGLAPTGELFFGEGSRLTVL.

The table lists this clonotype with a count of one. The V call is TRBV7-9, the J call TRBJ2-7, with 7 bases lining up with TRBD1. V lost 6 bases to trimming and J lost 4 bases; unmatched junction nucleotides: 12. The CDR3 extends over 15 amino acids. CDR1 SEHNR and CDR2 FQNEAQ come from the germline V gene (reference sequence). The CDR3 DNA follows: TGTGCCAGCAGTCGACAGGGACGGGGAGAATACGAGCAGTACTTC. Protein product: CASSRQGRGEYEQYF.

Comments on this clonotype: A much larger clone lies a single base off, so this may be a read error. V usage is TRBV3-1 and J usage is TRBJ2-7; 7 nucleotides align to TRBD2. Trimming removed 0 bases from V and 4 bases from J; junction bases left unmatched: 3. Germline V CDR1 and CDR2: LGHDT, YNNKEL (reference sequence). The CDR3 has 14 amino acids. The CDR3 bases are TGTGCCAGCAGCCAAGAGCCCGGGAGGTACGAGCAGTACTTC. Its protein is CASSQEPGRYEQYF.

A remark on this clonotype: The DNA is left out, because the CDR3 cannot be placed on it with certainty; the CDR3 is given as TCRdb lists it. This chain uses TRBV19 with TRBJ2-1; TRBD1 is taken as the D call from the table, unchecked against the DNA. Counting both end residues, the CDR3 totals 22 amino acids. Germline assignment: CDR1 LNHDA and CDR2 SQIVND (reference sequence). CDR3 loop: CAHPEDSSFYICSARGYNEQFF.

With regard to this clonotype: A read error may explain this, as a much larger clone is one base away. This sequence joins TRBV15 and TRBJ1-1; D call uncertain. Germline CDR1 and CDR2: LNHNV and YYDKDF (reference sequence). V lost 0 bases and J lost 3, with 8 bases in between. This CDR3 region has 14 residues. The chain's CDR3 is CATSRDRGDTEAFF. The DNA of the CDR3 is TGTGCCACCAGCAGAGATCGTGGAGACACTGAAGCTTTCTTT.

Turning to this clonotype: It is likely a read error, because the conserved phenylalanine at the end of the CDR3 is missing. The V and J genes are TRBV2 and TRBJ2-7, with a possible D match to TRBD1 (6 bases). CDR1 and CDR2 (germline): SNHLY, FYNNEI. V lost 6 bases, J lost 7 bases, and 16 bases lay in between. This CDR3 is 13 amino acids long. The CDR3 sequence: CASSSGTMGEQYL. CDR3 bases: TGTGCCAGCAGCTCCGGGACAATGGGGGAGCAGTACCTC.

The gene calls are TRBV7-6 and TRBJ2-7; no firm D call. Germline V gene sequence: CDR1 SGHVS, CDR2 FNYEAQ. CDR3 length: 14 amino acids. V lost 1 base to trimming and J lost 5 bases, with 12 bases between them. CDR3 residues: CASSLGTVPDEQYF. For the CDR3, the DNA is TGTGCCAGCAGCTTAGGTACGGTCCCGGACGAGCAGTACTTC.

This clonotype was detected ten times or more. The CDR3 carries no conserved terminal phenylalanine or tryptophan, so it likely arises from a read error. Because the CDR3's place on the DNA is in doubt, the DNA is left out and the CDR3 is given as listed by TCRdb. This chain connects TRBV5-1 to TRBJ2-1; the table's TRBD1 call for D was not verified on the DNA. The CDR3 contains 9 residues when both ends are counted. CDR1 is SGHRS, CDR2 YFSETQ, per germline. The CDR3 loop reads CASSLSQGA.

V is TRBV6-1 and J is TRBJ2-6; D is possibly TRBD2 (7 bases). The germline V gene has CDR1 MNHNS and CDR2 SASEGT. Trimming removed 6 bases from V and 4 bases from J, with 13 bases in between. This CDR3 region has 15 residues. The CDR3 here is CASRGGAGGANVLTF. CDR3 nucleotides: TGTGCCAGCAGGGGGGGGGCCGGGGGGGCCAACGTCCTGACTTTC.